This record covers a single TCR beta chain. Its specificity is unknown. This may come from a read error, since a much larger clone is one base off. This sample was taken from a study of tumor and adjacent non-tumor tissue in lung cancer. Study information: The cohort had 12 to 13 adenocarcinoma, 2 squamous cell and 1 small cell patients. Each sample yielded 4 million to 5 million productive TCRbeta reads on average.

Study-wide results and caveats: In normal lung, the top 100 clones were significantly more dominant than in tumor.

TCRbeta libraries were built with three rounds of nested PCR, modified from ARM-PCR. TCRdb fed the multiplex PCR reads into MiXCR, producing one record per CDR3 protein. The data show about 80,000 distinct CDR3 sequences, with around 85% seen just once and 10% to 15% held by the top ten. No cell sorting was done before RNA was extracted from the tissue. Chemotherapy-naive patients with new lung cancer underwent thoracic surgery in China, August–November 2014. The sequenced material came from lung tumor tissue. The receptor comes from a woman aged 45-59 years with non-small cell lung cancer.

The CDR3 loop is CSARDPTSSTDTQYF. The DNA for the CDR3 is TGCAGTGCCCGGGACCCAACCTCTAGCACAGATACGCAGTATTTT. The chain carries TRBV20-1 and TRBJ2-3; TRBD1 or TRBD2 may be the D gene (5 bases each). Trimming left V 6 bases short and J 0 bases short, with 16 bases between. The CDR3 has 15 residues. CDR1 is DFQATT, CDR2 SNEGSKA, per germline (reference sequence).